These 19 T cell receptor beta chains were sequenced from one sample in a study of graft-versus-host responses after intestinal transplantation. Each mixed lymphocyte reaction held around 200,000 CFSE-labeled responders and around 200,000 irradiated violet-dye-labeled stimulators. TCRdb's copy holds only in-frame clones and misses some; the assay was immunoSEQ multiplex PCR. The profile shows approximately 23,000 clones, about 48% of them singletons. Sequenced here: alloreactive CD8+ T cells from a mixed lymphocyte reaction culture, sampled before transplantation. Subset given: CFSE-low proliferating T cells sorted from roughly six-day pre-transplant mixed lymphocyte reaction (GvH or HvG direction). All receptors come from a human patient who was an organ donor for intestinal transplantation.

This clone was seen a handful of times. The chain has TRBV15 and TRBJ1-1; unclear D gene. This CDR3 is built from 13 residues. V lost 5 bases and J lost 1, with 8 bases in between. The germline gives CDR1 LNHNV, CDR2 YYDKDF (reference sequence). The CDR3 region is CATSGSGNTEAFF. The DNA of the CDR3 is TGTGCCACCAGCGGCTCAGGGAACACTGAAGCTTTCTTT.

This clone came up a few times. The chain employs TRBV9 and TRBJ2-1; no clear D. The V and J ends lost 2 bases and 0 bases respectively, with 9 bases between them. Germline V gene lookup returns CDR1 SGDLS and CDR2 YYNGEE. The CDR3 has 15 residues. CDR3 protein: CASSVSWGSYNEQFF. The CDR3 DNA is TGTGCCAGCAGCGTCAGCTGGGGCTCCTACAATGAGCAGTTCTTC.

V usage is TRBV27 and J usage is TRBJ2-2, with no clear D. Between the trimmed V and J ends, which lost 3 bases and 6 bases, there was a span of 8 bases. The CDR3 has 13 amino acids. Per the germline V gene, CDR1 is MNHEY and CDR2 is SMNVEV (reference sequence). The CDR3 DNA reads TGTGCCAGCAGTTTTGGCTGGCCCGGGGAGCTGTTTTTT. It yields the protein CASSFGWPGELFF.

This sequence joins TRBV19 and TRBJ1-5; D possibly corresponds to TRBD1 (6 bases). The germline gives CDR1 LNHDA, CDR2 SQIVND (reference sequence). V lost 0 bases, J lost 7 bases, and 13 bases lay in between. This CDR3 contains 15 residues. In DNA form, the CDR3 reads TGTGCCAGTAGTATAGATATCTGGGGGCAACAGCCCCAGCATTTT. Translation: CASSIDIWGQQPQHF.

This clone was picked up a small number of times. The V gene is TRBV13, the J gene TRBJ1-2; TRBD1 matches at 7 bases. Germline V lookup: CDR1 PRHDT, CDR2 FYEKMQ (reference sequence). There are 15 residues in the CDR3. The ends lost 4 bases at V and 2 bases at J; junction bases unmatched: 7. The CDR3 loop is CASSSDRDQNYGYTF. The CDR3 bases are TGTGCCAGCAGCTCAGACAGGGACCAGAACTATGGCTACACCTTC.

The J gene is TRBJ2-3, the V gene TRBV11-1; D gene unclear. The V end lost 4 bases, the J end lost 4 bases, and 6 bases lay between the germline ends. The CDR3 totals 12 residues. CDR1 is SGHAT and CDR2 is FQDESV in the germline V gene (reference sequence). CDR3 region: CASSYFADTQYF. Here the CDR3 DNA reads TGTGCCAGCAGCTATTTCGCAGATACGCAGTATTTT.

Comments on this clone: One end of the junction fails to match germline, which may point to a read error. The V call is TRBV4-1, the J call TRBJ2-2; possible D gene TRBD2, 5 bases. Looked up from germline, CDR1 is MGHRA and CDR2 is YSYEKL. The CDR3 runs 14 residues. This CDR3 is CASSLAMNTGELFF. The CDR3 nucleotides read TGTGCCAGCTCTCTAGCTATGAACACCGGGGAGCTGTTTTTT.

This clone was seen once. This chain's CDR3 is CASSQGGTSYEQYF. Written as DNA, the CDR3 is TGTGCCAGCAGCCAAGGCGGGACTAGTTACGAGCAGTACTTC. V is TRBV11-2 and J is TRBJ2-7; 8 bases map to TRBD2. Germline trimming cut 5 bases from V and 4 bases from J; bases unmatched to any gene: 7. The CDR3 extends over 14 amino acids. Germline V CDR1 and CDR2: SGHAT, FQNNGV.

This clone was detected a few times. J is TRBJ1-2 and V is TRBV2; a weak D match, TRBD1 (6 bases). Germline CDR1 is SNHLY and CDR2 is FYNNEI. This CDR3 has 12 amino acids. V was pared by 6 bases and J by 8 bases, with 13 bases between. The CDR3 bases are TGTGCCAGCAGACTACAGGGAAGGGGCTACACCTTC. Protein sequence: CASRLQGRGYTF. Combining the CDR3 with reference TRBV2 and TRBJ1-2 gives the whole variable domain EPEVTQTPSHQVTQMGQEVILRCVPISNHLYFYWYRQILGQKVEFLVSFYNNEISEKSEIFDDQFSVERPDGSNFTLKIRSTKLEDSAMYFCASRLQGRGYTFGSGTRLTVV.

V and J are TRBV10-3 and TRBJ1-5; 7 nucleotides line up with TRBD1. Germline V gene sequence: CDR1 ENHRY, CDR2 SYGVKD. The CDR3 is made up of 18 amino acids. V was clipped by 10 bases and J by 0 bases; unmatched bases: 18. CDR3 loop: CASNHLQGSRDSNQPQHF. The CDR3 bases are TGTGCCAGCAATCACTTACAGGGGAGTAGGGATAGCAATCAGCCCCAGCATTTT.

This clone was seen more than once but under ten times. V usage is TRBV7-6 and J usage is TRBJ2-7, with D perhaps TRBD1 (5 bases). CDR1 is SGHVS, CDR2 FNYEAQ, per germline. Trimming took 9 bases from V and 4 from J, leaving 16 bases between them. The CDR3 is 13 amino acids. The chain's CDR3 is CASLINRSYEQYF. Here the CDR3 DNA reads TGTGCCAGTCTCATTAACAGGAGTTACGAGCAGTACTTC.

DNA for the CDR3: TGTGCCAGCAGCTTATTCAGTAATGAAAAACTGTTTTTT. This gives the protein CASSLFSNEKLFF. The chain recombines TRBV7-9 with TRBJ1-4; D uncertain. The CDR3 is 13 amino acids. The V end lost 2 bases, the J end lost 4 bases, and 5 bases lay between the germline ends. Germline CDR1 SEHNR, CDR2 FQNEAQ (reference sequence). Together with reference TRBV7-9 and TRBJ1-4, the CDR3 gives the full variable domain: DTGVSQNPRHKITKRGQNVTFRCDPISEHNRLYWYRQTLGQGPEFLTYFQNEAQLEKSRLLSDRFSAERPKGSFSTLEIQRTEQGDSAMYLCASSLFSNEKLFFGSGTQLSVL.

The chain has TRBV2 and TRBJ1-5; the match to TRBD1 covers 7 bases. Per the germline V gene, CDR1 is SNHLY and CDR2 is FYNNEI. The ends lost 5 bases at V and 1 base at J; junction bases unmatched: 11. The CDR3 covers 17 residues. The CDR3 spells CASSRSRGIWSNQPQHF. CDR3 coding DNA: TGTGCCAGCAGTAGGTCCAGGGGGATTTGGAGCAATCAGCCCCAGCATTTT.

This clone is termed medium-sized. The chain carries TRBV27 and TRBJ1-1; no reliable D call. CDR3 length: 15 amino acids. V dropped 2 bases and J dropped 1 base, with 11 bases sitting between them. The germline V gene has CDR1 MNHEY and CDR2 SMNVEV (reference sequence). As DNA, the CDR3 is TGTGCCAGCAGTTTAGCCTCGTCCCGGAACACTGAAGCTTTCTTT. Residues: CASSLASSRNTEAFF.

This clone was detected a few times. The chain joins TRBV19 to TRBJ2-7; D is unclear. The ends were cut back, 8 bases at V and 6 bases at J, with 11 bases in the middle. From germline, CDR1 is LNHDA and CDR2 SQIVND (reference sequence). The CDR3 is made up of 11 amino acids. The CDR3 DNA follows: TGTGCCAGTGCCTCTTTTGCCGAGCAGTACTTC. Translation gives CASASFAEQYF.

The genes are TRBV18 and TRBJ1-1; 11 positions agree with TRBD1. Looked up from germline, CDR1 is KGHSH and CDR2 is LQKENI. The V gene end was trimmed by 1 base and the J gene end by 0 bases; junction bases not matched to a gene: 4. This CDR3 comprises 17 residues. The CDR3 protein is CASSPRRTGGMNTEAFF. The CDR3 nucleotides read TGTGCCAGCTCACCACGTCGGACAGGGGGCATGAACACTGAAGCTTTCTTT.

Only one count was recorded for this clone. CDR3 coding DNA: TGTGCCTTCCGACAGAACACCGGGGAGCTGTTTTTT. Residues: CAFRQNTGELFF. This sequence joins TRBV30 and TRBJ2-2; D remains unclear. This CDR3 comprises 12 residues. V was clipped by 7 bases and J by 1 base, with 7 bases between them. Germline CDR1 and CDR2: GTSNPN and SVGIG (reference sequence).

The rearrangement links TRBV5-6 to TRBJ2-2; 10 nucleotides match TRBD2. The V and J ends lost 3 bases and 3 bases, in that order; junction bases with no gene match: 14. CDR3 size: 19 residues. CDR1 and CDR2 from the germline V gene are SGHDT and YYEEEE. The CDR3 protein is CASSSPPAGGPGDTGELFF. CDR3 nucleotides: TGTGCCAGCAGCTCGCCCCCAGCGGGAGGGCCGGGAGACACCGGGGAGCTGTTTTTT.

The chain couples TRBV7-2 to TRBJ1-2; D not resolved. Germline lookup yields CDR1 SGHTA and CDR2 FQGNSA. The CDR3 is 13 residues long. V lost 3 bases and J lost 2, with 7 bases in between. CDR3 DNA sequence: TGTGCCAGCAGCTTTTTAACGAACTATGGCTACACCTTC. This encodes CASSFLTNYGYTF.